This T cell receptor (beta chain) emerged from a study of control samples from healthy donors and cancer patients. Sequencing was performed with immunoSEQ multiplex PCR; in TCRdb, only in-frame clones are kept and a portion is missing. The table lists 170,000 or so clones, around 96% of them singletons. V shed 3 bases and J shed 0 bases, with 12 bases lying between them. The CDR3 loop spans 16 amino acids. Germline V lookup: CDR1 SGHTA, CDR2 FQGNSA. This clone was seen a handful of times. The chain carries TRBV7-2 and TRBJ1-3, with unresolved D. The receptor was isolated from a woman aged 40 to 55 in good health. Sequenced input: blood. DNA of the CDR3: TGTGCCAGCAGCTTTGGGCAGGCGAGCTCTGGAAACACCATATATTTT. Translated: CASSFGQASSGNTIYF.